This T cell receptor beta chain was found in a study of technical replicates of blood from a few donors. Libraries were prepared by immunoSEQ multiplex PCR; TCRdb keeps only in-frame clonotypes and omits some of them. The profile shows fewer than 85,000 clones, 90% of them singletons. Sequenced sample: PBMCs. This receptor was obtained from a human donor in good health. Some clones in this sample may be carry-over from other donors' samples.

CDR3 coding DNA: TGTGCCAGCAAATTCGCGGAGGGCGGCCATGAGCAGTTCTTC. Its translation: CASKFAEGGHEQFF. This chain connects TRBV2 to TRBJ2-1, with TRBD2 as a possible D gene (6 bases). This CDR3 region has 14 residues. Germline CDR1 reads SNHLY; CDR2 reads FYNNEI. Trimming cost V 7 bases and J 8 bases, with 18 bases left between them.